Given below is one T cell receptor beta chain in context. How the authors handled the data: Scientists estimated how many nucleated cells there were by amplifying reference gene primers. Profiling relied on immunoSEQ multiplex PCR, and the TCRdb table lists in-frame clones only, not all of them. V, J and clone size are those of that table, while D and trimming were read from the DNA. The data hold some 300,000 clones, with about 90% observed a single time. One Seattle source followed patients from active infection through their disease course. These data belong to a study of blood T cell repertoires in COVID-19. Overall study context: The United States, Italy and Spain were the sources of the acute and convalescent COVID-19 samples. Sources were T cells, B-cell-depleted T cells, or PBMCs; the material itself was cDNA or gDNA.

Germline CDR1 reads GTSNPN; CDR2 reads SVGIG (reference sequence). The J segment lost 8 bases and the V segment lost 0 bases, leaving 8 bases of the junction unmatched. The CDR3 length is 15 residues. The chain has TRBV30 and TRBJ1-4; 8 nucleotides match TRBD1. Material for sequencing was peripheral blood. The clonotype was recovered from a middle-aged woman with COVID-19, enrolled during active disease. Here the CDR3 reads CAWSVPRQGREKLFF. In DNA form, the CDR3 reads TGTGCCTGGAGTGTCCCCCGACAGGGGAGGGAAAAACTGTTTTTT.